This T cell receptor (beta chain) was observed in a study of cytomegalovirus exposure and HLA in healthy donors. Study-wide findings and caveats: Previously analyzed data showed that most TCR beta V segments were productive at a frequency of about 90% or about 30%.

For this clone: The antigen is unknown.

The CDR3 covers 16 residues. Trimming cost V 0 bases and J 8 bases; bases outside gene matches: 9. The germline gives CDR1 SGDLS, CDR2 YYNGEE. Use of 60 Vbeta and 13 Jbeta primers characterized the PCR. Using immunoSEQ multiplex PCR, the repertoire was profiled, and TCRdb retains in-frame clones only, with some absent. Here the sample spans under 200,000 clones, over 80% being singletons. The sequence came from a male donor in good health and CMV-seropositive. What was sequenced was PBMCs. V and J are TRBV9 and TRBJ1-4, with 8 bases lining up with TRBD1. CDR3 loop: CASSVGNRGYGEKLFF. The CDR3 coding sequence is TGTGCCAGCAGCGTAGGTAACAGGGGGTATGGCGAAAAACTGTTTTTT.